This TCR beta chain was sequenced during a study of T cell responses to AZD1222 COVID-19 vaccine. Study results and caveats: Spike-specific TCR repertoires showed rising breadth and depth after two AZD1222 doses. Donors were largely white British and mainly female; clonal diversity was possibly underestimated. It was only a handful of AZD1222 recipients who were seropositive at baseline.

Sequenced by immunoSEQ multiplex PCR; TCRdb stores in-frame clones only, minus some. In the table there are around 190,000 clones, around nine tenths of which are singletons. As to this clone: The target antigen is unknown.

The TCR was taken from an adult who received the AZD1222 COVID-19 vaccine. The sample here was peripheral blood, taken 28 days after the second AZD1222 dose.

The CDR3 here is CASMGLAGGYTF. CDR3 nucleotide sequence: TGTGCCAGCATGGGGCTAGCAGGGGGCTACACCTTC. The chain employs TRBV9 and TRBJ1-2, with D tentatively TRBD1 (5 bases). There are 12 residues in the CDR3. Germline V gene lookup returns CDR1 SGDLS and CDR2 YYNGEE. Trimming took off 6 bases at V and 8 bases at J, with 14 bases between the two ends.